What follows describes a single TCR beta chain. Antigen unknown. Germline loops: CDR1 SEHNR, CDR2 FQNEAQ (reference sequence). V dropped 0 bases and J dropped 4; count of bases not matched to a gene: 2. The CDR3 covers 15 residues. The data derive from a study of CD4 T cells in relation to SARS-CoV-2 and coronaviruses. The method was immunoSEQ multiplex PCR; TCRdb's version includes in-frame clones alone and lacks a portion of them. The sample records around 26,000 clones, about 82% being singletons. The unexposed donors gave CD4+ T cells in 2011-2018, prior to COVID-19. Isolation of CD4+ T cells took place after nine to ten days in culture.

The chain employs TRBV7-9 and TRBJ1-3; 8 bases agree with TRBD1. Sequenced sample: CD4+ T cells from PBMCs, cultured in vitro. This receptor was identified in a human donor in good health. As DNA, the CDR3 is TGTGCCAGCAGCTTAGCGTGGACAGGGGGAAACACCATATATTTT. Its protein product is CASSLAWTGGNTIYF.